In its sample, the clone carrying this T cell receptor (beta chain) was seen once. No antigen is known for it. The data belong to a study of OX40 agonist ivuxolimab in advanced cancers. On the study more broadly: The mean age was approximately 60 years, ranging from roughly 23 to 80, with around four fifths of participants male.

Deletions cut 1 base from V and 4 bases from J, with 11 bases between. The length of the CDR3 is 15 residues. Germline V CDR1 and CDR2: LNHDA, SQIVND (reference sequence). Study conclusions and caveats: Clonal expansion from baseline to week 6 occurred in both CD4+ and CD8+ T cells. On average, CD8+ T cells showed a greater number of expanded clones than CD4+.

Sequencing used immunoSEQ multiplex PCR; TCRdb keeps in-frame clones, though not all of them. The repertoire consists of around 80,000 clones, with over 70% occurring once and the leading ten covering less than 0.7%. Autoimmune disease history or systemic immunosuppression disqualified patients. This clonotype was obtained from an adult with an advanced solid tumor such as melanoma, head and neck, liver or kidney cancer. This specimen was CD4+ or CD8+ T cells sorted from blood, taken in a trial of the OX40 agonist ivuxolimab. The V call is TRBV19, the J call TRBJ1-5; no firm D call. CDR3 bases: TGTGCCAGTAGTATAGGCCCTAGCGGGAATCAGCCCCAGCATTTT. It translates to CASSIGPSGNQPQHF.